This T cell receptor (beta chain) was retrieved from a study of cytomegalovirus exposure and HLA in healthy donors. Turning to this clone: The antigen is undetermined. The junction and the germline gene differ at one end; a read error may be behind it.

Primers included in the PCR were 60 Vbeta and 13 Jbeta primers. Only in-frame clones appear in the TCRdb table, and some are missing; sequencing was by immunoSEQ multiplex PCR. The table lists 95,000 to 120,000 clones, 65% to 75% of them singletons. CDR3 length equals 15 residues. Germline V gives CDR1 SEHNR, CDR2 FQNEAQ (reference sequence). Study-wide points: Roughly uniform depth of sequencing across donors was assumed in presence/absence analyses.

This TCR came from a woman between 35 and 50 years old in good health and CMV-seropositive. V is TRBV7-9 and J is TRBJ1-5, with TRBD1 identical over 10 bases. Sequenced: PBMCs. The CDR3 here is CSSSVGTGEDQPQHF. The CDR3, as DNA: TGTTCCAGCAGCGTTGGGACAGGGGAAGATCAGCCCCAGCATTTT.